This T cell receptor beta chain appears in the sequencing data of a study of cytomegalovirus exposure and HLA in healthy donors. Study information: From HLA-typed donors, an early data release held 70 million to 100 million unique TCRs.

The CDR3 runs to 13 residues. Trimming removed 0 bases at V and 2 bases at J, with 5 bases between. Germline CDR1 is LGHNA and CDR2 is YSLEER. In the PCR, 60 Vbeta and 13 Jbeta primers were used. Generated by immunoSEQ multiplex PCR, the TCRdb table keeps only in-frame clones and is missing some. The sample shows approximately 130,000 clones, roughly four fifths of them seen only once. Study observations and caveats: Segments of the TCR beta V type were, in most cases, productive about 87% or about 30% of the time in an earlier analysis.

Regarding donors, all were healthy bone marrow donors. Details on this clone: The antigen is undetermined.

Sequencing was performed on PBMCs. V is TRBV4-3 and J is TRBJ2-7; D unresolved. This TCR was recovered from a boy under 10 years old in good health and CMV-seronegative. The CDR3 bases are TGCGCCAGCAGCCAAGAACAACCCTACGAGCAGTACTTC. Amino acids: CASSQEQPYEQYF.